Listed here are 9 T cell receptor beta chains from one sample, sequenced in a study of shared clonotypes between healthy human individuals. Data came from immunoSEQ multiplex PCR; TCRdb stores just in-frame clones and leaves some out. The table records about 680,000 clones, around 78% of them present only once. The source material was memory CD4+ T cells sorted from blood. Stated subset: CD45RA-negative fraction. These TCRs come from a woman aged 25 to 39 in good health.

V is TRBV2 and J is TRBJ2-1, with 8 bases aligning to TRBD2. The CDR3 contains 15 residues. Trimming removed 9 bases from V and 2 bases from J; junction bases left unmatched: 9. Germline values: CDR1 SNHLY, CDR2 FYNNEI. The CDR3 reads CASKVTSGAYNEQFF. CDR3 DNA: TGTGCCAGTAAGGTCACTAGCGGAGCCTACAATGAGCAGTTCTTC.

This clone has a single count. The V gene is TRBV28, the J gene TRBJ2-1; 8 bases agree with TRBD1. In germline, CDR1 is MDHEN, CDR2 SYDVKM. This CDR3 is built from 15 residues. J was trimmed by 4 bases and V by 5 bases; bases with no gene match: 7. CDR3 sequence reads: CASSPATGVYNEQFF. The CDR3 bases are TGTGCCAGCAGTCCAGCGACAGGGGTTTACAATGAGCAGTTCTTC.

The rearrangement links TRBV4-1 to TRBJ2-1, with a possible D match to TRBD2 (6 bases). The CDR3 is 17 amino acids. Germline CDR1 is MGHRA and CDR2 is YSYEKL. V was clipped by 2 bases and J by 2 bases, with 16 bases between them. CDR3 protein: CASSQPIPTRPYNEQFF. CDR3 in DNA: TGCGCCAGCAGCCAACCAATACCGACTAGGCCCTACAATGAGCAGTTCTTC.

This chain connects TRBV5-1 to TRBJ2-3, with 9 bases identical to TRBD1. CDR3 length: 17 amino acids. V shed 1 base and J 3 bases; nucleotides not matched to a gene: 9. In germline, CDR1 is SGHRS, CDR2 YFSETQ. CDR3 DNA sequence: TGCGCCAGCAGCTTGAGTCCGGGACAGGGCTCGACAGATACGCAGTATTTT. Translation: CASSLSPGQGSTDTQYF.

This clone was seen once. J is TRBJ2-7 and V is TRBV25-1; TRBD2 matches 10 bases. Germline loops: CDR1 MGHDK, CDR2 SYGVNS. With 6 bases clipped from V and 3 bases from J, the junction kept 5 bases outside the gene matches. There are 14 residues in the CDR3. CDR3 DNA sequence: TGTGCCAGCAGGAGGTCTAGCGGGAGCTACGAGCAGTACTTC. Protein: CASRRSSGSYEQYF.

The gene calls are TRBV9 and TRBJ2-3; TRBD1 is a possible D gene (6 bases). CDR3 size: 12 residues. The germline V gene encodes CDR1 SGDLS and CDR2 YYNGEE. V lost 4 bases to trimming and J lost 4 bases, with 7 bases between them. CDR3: CASSPGADTQYF. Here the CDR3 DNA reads TGTGCCAGCAGCCCAGGGGCAGATACGCAGTATTTT.

CDR3 residues: CASSGSGTGVTYEQYF. CDR3 DNA sequence: TGTGCCAGCAGTGGGTCCGGGACAGGGGTCACCTACGAGCAGTACTTC. The chain combines TRBV2 with TRBJ2-7; 10 bases match TRBD1. This CDR3 is 16 amino acids long. Germline CDR1 is SNHLY and CDR2 is FYNNEI. The V gene end was trimmed by 4 bases and the J gene end by 2 bases; junction bases not matched to a gene: 8.

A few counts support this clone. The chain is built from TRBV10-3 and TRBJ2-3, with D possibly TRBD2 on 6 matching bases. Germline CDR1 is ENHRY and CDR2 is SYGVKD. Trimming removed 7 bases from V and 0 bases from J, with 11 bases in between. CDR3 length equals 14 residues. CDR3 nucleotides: TGTGCCATCATGCGGGGTACTAGCACAGATACGCAGTATTTT. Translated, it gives CAIMRGTSTDTQYF.

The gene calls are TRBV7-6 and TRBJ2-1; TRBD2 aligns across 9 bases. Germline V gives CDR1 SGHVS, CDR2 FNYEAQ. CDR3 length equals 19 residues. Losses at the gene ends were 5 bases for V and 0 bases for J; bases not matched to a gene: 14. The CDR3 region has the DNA TGTGCCAGCAGCCCCCTTGGGGCTAGCGGGATAAGCTCCTACAATGAGCAGTTCTTC. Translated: CASSPLGASGISSYNEQFF.